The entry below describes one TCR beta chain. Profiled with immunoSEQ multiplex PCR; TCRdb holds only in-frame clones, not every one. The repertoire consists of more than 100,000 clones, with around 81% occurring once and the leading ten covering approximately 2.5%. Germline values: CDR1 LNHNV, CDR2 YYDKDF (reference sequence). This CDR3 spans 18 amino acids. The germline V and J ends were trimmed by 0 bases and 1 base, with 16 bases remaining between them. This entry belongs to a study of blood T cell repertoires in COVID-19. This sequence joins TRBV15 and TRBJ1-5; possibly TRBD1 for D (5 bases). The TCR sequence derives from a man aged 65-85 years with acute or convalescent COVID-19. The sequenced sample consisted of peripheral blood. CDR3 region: CATSRDRQAGRSNQPQHF. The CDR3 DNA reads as TGTGCCACCAGCAGAGATCGGCAGGCAGGGAGGAGCAATCAGCCCCAGCATTTT.